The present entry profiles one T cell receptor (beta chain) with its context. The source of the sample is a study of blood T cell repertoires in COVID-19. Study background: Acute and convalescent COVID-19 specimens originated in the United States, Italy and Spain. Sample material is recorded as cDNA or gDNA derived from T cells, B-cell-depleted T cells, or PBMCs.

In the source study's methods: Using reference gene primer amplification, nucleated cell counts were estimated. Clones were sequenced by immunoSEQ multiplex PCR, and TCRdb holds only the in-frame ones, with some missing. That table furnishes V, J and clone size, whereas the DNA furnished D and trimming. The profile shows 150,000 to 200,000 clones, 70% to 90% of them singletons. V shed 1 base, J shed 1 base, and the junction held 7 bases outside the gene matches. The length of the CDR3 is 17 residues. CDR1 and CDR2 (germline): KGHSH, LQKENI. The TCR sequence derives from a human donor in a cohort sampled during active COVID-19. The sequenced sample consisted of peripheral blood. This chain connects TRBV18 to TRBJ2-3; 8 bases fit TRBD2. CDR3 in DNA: TGTGCCAGCTCACCACTGCCGGCGACTAGCGGCACAGATACGCAGTATTTT. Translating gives CASSPLPATSGTDTQYF.